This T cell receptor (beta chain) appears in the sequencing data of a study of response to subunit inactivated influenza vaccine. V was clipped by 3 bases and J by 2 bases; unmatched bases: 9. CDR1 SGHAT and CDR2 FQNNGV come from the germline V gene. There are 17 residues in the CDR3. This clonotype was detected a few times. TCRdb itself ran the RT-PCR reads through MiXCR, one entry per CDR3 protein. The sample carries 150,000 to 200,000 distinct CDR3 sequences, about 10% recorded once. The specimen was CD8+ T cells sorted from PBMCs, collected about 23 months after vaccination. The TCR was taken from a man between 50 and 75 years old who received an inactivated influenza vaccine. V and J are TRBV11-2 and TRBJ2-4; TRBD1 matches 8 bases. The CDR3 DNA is TGTGCCAGCAGCTTCGTCCCAGGGGGCTATACCAAAAACATTCAGTACTTC. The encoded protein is CASSFVPGGYTKNIQYF.